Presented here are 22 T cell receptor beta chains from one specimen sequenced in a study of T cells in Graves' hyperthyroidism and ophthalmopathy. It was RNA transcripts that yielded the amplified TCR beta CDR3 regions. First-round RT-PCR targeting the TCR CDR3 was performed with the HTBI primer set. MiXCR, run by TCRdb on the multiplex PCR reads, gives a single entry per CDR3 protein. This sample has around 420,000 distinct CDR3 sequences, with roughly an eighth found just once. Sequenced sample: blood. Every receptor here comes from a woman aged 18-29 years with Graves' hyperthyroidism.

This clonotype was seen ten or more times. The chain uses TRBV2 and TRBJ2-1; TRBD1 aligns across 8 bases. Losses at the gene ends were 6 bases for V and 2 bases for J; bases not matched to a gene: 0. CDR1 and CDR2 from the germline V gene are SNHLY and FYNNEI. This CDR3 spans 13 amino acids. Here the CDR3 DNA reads TGTGCCAGCAGGGGACAGGCCTACAATGAGCAGTTCTTC. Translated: CASRGQAYNEQFF. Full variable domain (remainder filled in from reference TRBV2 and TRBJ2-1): EPEVTQTPSHQVTQMGQEVILRCVPISNHLYFYWYRQILGQKVEFLVSFYNNEISEKSEIFDDQFSVERPDGSNFTLKIRSTKLEDSAMYFCASRGQAYNEQFFGPGTRLTVL.

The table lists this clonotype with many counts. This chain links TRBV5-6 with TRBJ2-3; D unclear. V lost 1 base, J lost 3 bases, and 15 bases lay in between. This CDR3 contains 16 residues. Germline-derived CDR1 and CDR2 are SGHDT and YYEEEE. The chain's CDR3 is CASSLRTTLVTDTQYF. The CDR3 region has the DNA TGTGCCAGCAGCTTGAGAACGACCCTAGTTACAGATACGCAGTATTTT.

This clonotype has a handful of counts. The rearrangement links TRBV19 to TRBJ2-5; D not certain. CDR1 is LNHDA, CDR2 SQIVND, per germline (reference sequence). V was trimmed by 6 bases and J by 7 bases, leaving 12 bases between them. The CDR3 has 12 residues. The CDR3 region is CASRGDSGTQYF. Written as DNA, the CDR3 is TGTGCCAGTAGGGGCGATTCGGGGACCCAGTACTTC. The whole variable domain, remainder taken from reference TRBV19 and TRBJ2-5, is DGGITQSPKYLFRKEGQNVTLSCEQNLNHDAMYWYRQDPGQGLRLIYYSQIVNDFQKGDIAEGYSVSREKKESFPLTVTSAQKNPTAFYLCASRGDSGTQYFGPGTRLLVL.

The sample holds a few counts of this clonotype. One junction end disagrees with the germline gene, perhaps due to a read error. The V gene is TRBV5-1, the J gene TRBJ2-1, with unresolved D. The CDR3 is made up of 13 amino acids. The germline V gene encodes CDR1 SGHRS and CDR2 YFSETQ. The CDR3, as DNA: TGTGCCAGCAGCTGGAGCGCGTACAATGAGCAGTTCTTC. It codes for CASSWSAYNEQFF.

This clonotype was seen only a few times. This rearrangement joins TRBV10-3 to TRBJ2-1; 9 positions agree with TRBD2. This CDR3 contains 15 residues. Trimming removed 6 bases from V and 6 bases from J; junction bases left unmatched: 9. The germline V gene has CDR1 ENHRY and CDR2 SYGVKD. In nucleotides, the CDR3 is TGTGCCATCAGCGAGGCTAGCGGGACTGGCAATGAGCAGTTCTTC. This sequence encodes CAISEASGTGNEQFF.

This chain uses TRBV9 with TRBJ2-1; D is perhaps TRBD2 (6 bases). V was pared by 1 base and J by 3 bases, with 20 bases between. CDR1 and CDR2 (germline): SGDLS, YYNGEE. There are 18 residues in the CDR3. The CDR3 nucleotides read TGTGCCAGCAGCGTAAGTGTAGGGCGGGACCATCGCTACAATGAGCAGTTCTTC. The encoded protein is CASSVSVGRDHRYNEQFF.

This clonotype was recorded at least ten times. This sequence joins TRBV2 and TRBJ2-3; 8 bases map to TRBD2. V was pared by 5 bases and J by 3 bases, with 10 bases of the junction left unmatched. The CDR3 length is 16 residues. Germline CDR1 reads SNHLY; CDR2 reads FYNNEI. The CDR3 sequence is CASSSSGTSTTDTQYF. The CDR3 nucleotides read TGTGCCAGCAGTTCTTCCGGGACTAGTACGACAGATACGCAGTATTTT.

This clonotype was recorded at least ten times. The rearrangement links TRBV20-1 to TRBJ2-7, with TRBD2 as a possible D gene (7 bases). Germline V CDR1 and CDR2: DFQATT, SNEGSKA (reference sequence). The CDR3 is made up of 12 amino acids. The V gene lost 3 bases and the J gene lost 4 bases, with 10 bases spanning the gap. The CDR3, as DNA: TGCAGTGCTAGTGAGGGGGGGTACGAGCAGTACTTC. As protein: CSASEGGYEQYF.

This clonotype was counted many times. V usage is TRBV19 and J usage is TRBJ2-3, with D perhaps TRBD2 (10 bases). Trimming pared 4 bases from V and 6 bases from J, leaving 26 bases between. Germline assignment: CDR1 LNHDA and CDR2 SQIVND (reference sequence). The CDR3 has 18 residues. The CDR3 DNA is TGTGCCAGTAGTAGGACAGGGGTTGGCCTAGCGGGAGTTGATACGCAGTATTTT. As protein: CASSRTGVGLAGVDTQYF.

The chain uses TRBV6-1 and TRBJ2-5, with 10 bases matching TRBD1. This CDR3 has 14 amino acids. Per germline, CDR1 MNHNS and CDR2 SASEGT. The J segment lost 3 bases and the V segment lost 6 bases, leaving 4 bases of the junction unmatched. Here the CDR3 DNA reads TGTGCCAGCAGCGCCGGGACAGGGGAAGAGACCCAGTACTTC. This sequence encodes CASSAGTGEETQYF.

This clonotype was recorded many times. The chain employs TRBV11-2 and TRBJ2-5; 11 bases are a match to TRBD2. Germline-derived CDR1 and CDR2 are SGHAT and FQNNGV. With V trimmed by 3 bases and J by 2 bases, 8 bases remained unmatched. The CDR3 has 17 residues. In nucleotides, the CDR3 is TGTGCCAGCAGCTTCCTCCCCGGGACTAGCGGTCAAGAGACCCAGTACTTC. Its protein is CASSFLPGTSGQETQYF.

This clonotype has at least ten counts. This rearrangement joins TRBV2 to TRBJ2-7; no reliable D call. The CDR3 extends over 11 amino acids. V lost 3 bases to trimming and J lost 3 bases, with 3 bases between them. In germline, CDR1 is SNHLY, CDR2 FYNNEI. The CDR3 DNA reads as TGTGCCAGCAGTGACGGCTACGAGCAGTACTTC. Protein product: CASSDGYEQYF.

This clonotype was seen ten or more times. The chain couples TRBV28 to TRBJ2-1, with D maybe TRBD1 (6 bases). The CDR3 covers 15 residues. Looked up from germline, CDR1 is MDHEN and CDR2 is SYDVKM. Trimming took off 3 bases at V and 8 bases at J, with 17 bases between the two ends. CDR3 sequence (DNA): TGTGCCAGCAGTTTGTTTCGGACAGAGATTCATGAGCAGTTCTTC. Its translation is CASSLFRTEIHEQFF.

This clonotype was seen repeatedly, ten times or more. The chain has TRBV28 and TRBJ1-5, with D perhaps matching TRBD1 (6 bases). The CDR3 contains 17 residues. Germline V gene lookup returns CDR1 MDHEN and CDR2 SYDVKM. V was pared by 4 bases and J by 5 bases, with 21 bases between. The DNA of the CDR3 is TGTGCCAGCAGTTCGTTCCAGGGGAGACCGAATCATCAGCCCCAGCATTTT. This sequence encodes CASSSFQGRPNHQPQHF.

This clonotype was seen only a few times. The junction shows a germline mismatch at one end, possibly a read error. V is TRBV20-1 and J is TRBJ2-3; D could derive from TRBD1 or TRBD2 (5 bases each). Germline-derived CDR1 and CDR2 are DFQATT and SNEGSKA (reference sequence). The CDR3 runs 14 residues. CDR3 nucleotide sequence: TGCAGTGCCAAGAGCGGACCTAGCACAGGTACGCAGTATTTT. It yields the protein CSAKSGPSTGTQYF.

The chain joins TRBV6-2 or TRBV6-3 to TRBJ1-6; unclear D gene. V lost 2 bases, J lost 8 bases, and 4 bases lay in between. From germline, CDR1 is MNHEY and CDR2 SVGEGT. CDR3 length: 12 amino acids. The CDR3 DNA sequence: TGTGCCAGCAGTTACCAGGATTCACCCCTCCACTTT. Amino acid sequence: CASSYQDSPLHF.

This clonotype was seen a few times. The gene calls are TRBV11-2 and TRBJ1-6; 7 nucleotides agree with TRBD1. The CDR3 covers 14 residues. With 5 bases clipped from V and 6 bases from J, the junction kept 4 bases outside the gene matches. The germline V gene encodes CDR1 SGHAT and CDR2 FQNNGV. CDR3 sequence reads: CASSVQGGNSPLHF. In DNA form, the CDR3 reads TGTGCCAGCAGCGTGCAGGGGGGTAATTCACCCCTCCACTTT.

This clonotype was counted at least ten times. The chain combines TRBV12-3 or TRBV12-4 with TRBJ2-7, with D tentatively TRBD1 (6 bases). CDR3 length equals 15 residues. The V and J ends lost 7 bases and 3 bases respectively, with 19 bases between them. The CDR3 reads CASTFRGGEGYEQYF. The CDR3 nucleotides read TGTGCCAGCACCTTCCGAGGGGGAGAGGGCTACGAGCAGTACTTC.

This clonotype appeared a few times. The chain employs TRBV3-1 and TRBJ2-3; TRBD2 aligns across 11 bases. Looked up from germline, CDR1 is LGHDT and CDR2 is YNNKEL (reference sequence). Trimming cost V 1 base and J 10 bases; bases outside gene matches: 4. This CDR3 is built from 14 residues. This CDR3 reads CASSQATSGSSQYF. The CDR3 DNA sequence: TGTGCCAGCAGCCAAGCAACTAGCGGGAGTTCGCAGTATTTT.

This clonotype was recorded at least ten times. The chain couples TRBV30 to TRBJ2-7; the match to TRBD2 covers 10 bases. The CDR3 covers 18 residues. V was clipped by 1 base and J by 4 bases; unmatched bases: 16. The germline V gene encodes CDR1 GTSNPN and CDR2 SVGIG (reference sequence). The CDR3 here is CAWSGEPTLAGGGYEQYF. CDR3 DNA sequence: TGTGCCTGGAGTGGGGAGCCAACGTTAGCGGGAGGAGGGTACGAGCAGTACTTC. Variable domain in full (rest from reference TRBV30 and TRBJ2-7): SQTIHQWPATLVQPVGSPLSLECTVEGTSNPNLYWYRQAAGRGLQLLFYSVGIGQISSEVPQNLSASRPQDRQFILSSKKLLLSDSGFYLCAWSGEPTLAGGGYEQYFGPGTRLTVT.

CDR3 loop: CSARGLQGRETQYF. CDR3 DNA sequence: TGCAGTGCCAGGGGCCTCCAGGGTCGAGAGACCCAGTACTTC. The rearrangement links TRBV20-1 to TRBJ2-5; possibly TRBD1 for D (6 bases). The CDR3 runs to 14 residues. Trimming removed 6 bases at V and 4 bases at J, with 18 bases between. Germline V gene data show CDR1 as DFQATT and CDR2 as SNEGSKA (reference sequence).

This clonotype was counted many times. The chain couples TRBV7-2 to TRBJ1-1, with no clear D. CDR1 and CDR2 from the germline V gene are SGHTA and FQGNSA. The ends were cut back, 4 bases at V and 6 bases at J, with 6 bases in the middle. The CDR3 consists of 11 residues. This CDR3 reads CASSSGPEAFF. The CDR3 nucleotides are TGTGCCAGCAGCTCGGGTCCTGAAGCTTTCTTT.